The 13 T cell receptor beta chains below were found in one sample sequenced in a study of immune evolution from preneoplasia to lung adenocarcinoma. This table comes from immunoSEQ multiplex PCR, and its TCRdb copy is limited to in-frame clones, with some not included. The data hold around 7,200 clones, with around 83% observed a single time. The sequenced sample was FFPE minimally invasive lung adenocarcinoma tissue. The receptors originated from a person between 65 and 79 years old with lung adenocarcinoma.

V and J are TRBV5-1 and TRBJ1-1; D gene ambiguous. With 0 bases removed from V and 1 base from J, the gap between germline ends came to 16 bases. In germline, CDR1 is SGHRS, CDR2 YFSETQ. The CDR3 extends over 17 amino acids. The CDR3 coding sequence is TGCGCCAGCAGCTTGGGTATTTTGGGCAGCGGGAACACTGAAGCTTTCTTT. Its protein product is CASSLGILGSGNTEAFF.

This clone was recorded a few times. Other DNA sequences in the sample encode the same CDR3. This chain connects TRBV27 to TRBJ2-3; D gene unclear. The germline V and J ends were trimmed by 5 bases and 2 bases, with 11 bases remaining between them. The CDR3 runs 14 residues. Germline CDR1 and CDR2: MNHEY and SMNVEV (reference sequence). The CDR3 DNA is TGTGCCAGCAGTCTCAACTCACCCACAGATACGCAGTATTTT. This codes for CASSLNSPTDTQYF.

Concerning this clone: Germline is not matched at one junction end, which may reflect a read error. The V and J genes are TRBV30 and TRBJ1-1, with 8 nucleotides matching TRBD1. Germline CDR1 and CDR2: GTSNPN and SVGIG (reference sequence). CDR3 length: 11 residues. DNA of the CDR3: TGTGCCTGGAGTAGCGACCGAGGACAGGGTTTT. Encoded protein: CAWSSDRGQGF.

The rearrangement links TRBV5-1 to TRBJ2-2; D may correspond to TRBD1 or TRBD2 (5 bases each). The V gene's germline CDR1 is SGHRS and CDR2 YFSETQ. V lost 2 bases, J lost 5 bases, and 10 bases lay in between. The CDR3 extends over 14 amino acids. CDR3 region: CASSLPGSTGELFF. Written as DNA, the CDR3 is TGCGCCAGCAGCTTACCAGGGAGTACCGGGGAGCTGTTTTTT.

The chain employs TRBV27 and TRBJ2-1, with 8 nucleotides matching TRBD2. This CDR3 is 15 amino acids long. The ends lost 3 bases at V and 5 bases at J; junction bases unmatched: 6. Germline loops: CDR1 MNHEY, CDR2 SMNVEV (reference sequence). The CDR3 reads CASSFRTSRNNEQFF. CDR3 sequence (DNA): TGTGCCAGCAGTTTCAGGACTAGCAGAAACAATGAGCAGTTCTTC.

CDR3 loop: CSVEAGFDYEQYF. The CDR3 region has the DNA TGCAGCGTTGAAGCAGGGTTCGACTACGAGCAGTACTTC. The chain employs TRBV29-1 and TRBJ2-7, with a tentative D call TRBD1 (5 bases). CDR3 length: 13 residues. CDR1 and CDR2 (germline): SQVTM, ANQGSEA. The V end lost 1 base, the J end lost 3 bases, and 10 bases lay between the germline ends.

The V and J genes are TRBV30 and TRBJ1-5; 8 bases align to TRBD1. Germline trimming cut 3 bases from V and 3 bases from J; bases unmatched to any gene: 10. CDR3 length equals 16 residues. Germline CDR1 and CDR2: GTSNPN and SVGIG (reference sequence). CDR3 protein: CAWRRTGTGFNQPQHF. DNA for the CDR3: TGTGCCTGGAGAAGAACCGGGACAGGATTCAATCAGCCCCAGCATTTT.

This clone was observed a handful of times. The identical CDR3 is also encoded by other nucleotide sequences in the sample. This chain connects TRBV6-1 to TRBJ2-3; D remains ambiguous. This CDR3 region has 11 residues. V was clipped by 6 bases and J by 2 bases, with 3 bases between them. Germline assignment: CDR1 MNHNS and CDR2 SASEGT. The CDR3 sequence is CASRYTDTQYF. Written as DNA, the CDR3 is TGTGCCAGCAGATACACAGATACGCAGTATTTT.

The rearrangement joins TRBV30 to TRBJ1-5, with D maybe TRBD1 (6 bases). The CDR3 totals 13 residues. V dropped 5 bases and J dropped 5 bases, with 13 bases sitting between them. CDR1 GTSNPN and CDR2 SVGIG come from the germline V gene (reference sequence). The CDR3 DNA is TGTGCCTGGGGGGTTAACAGGGATCAGCCCCAGCATTTT. Amino acid sequence: CAWGVNRDQPQHF.

The V and J genes are TRBV6-6 and TRBJ2-1; a weak D match, TRBD2 (7 bases). Germline loops: CDR1 MNHNY, CDR2 SVGAGI (reference sequence). Trimming left V 10 bases short and J 5 bases short, with 15 bases between. The CDR3 runs to 13 residues. CDR3 amino acids: CATQWEGDNEQFF. CDR3 DNA sequence: TGTGCCACCCAATGGGAGGGGGACAATGAGCAGTTCTTC.

The V and J genes are TRBV29-1 and TRBJ2-1; 12 bases are a match to TRBD2. The CDR3 covers 13 residues. With 4 bases clipped from V and 9 bases from J, the junction kept 4 bases outside the gene matches. CDR1 is SQVTM and CDR2 is ANQGSEA in the germline V gene. Written as DNA, the CDR3 is TGCAGCGTTGGACTAGCGGGAGAAGGTGAGCAGTTCTTC. Translating it yields CSVGLAGEGEQFF.

The CDR3 nucleotides are TGTGCCAGCAGCTTGCAGGGTTCGGGGTACACTGAAGCTTTCTTT. This sequence encodes CASSLQGSGYTEAFF. This chain uses TRBV11-2 with TRBJ1-1; D possibly corresponds to TRBD1 (5 bases). The CDR3 has 15 residues. Germline V CDR1 and CDR2: SGHAT, FQNNGV. Trimming removed 3 bases at V and 3 bases at J, with 14 bases between.

The chain is built from TRBV15 and TRBJ2-3; TRBD2 matches at 8 bases. CDR1 is LNHNV and CDR2 is YYDKDF in the germline V gene (reference sequence). The V segment lost 8 bases and the J segment 3 bases; nucleotides outside the gene matches: 7. This CDR3 spans 14 amino acids. The CDR3 DNA reads TGTGCCACCGGCGGGGGGACGGGAACAGATACGCAGTATTTT. This translates into CATGGGTGTDTQYF.